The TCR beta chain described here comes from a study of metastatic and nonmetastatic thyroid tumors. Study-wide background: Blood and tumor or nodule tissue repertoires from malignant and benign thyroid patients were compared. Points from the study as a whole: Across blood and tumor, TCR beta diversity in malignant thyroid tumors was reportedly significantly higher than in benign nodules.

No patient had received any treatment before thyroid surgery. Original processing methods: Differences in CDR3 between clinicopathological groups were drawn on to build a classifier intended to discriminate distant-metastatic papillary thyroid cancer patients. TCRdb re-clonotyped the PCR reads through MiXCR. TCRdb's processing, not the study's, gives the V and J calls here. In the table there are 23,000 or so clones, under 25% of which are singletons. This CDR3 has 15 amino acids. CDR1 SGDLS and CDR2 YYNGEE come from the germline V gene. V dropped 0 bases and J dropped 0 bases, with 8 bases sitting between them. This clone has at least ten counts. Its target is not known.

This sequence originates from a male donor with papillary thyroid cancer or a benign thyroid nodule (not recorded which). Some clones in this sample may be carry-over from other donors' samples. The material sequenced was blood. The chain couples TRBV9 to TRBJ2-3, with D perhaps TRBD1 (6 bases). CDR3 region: CASSVVGASTDTQYF. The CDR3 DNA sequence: TGTGCCAGCAGCGTAGTGGGGGCCAGCACAGATACGCAGTATTTT.